The next 17 T cell receptor beta chains were all read from a single sample in a study of shared clonotypes between healthy human individuals. The table came from immunoSEQ multiplex PCR; TCRdb's copy has only in-frame clones and leaves some out. This table holds around 1,100,000 clones, 60% to 85% found once. The sequencing input was memory CD4+ T cells from PBMCs. Specified subset: CD45RA-negative fraction. All receptors come from a man aged 18 to 30 in good health. Some clones in this sample may be carry-over from other donors' samples.

The V call is TRBV28, the J call TRBJ1-4; 7 nucleotides match TRBD1. The CDR3 is 15 residues long. Germline lookup yields CDR1 MDHEN and CDR2 SYDVKM. Germline trimming cut 7 bases from V and 5 bases from J; bases unmatched to any gene: 10. CDR3 DNA: TGTGCCAGCAAACTAGGGGGACAGCAAAATGAAAAACTGTTTTTT. Protein sequence: CASKLGGQQNEKLFF.

The gene calls are TRBV5-4 and TRBJ1-1, with 7 positions matching TRBD1. The CDR3 extends over 16 amino acids. CDR1 and CDR2 (germline): SGHNT, YYREEE (reference sequence). V was pared by 1 base and J by 0 bases, with 6 bases of the junction left unmatched. This CDR3 reads CASSLPGQVMNTEAFF. CDR3 nucleotide sequence: TGTGCCAGCAGCTTGCCCGGACAGGTTATGAACACTGAAGCTTTCTTT.

In this sample, this clone turned up once. The V gene is TRBV25-1, the J gene TRBJ2-1; 7 bases are shared with TRBD2. The CDR3 totals 13 residues. Germline CDR1 MGHDK, CDR2 SYGVNS. V lost 6 bases, J lost 3 bases, and 2 bases stayed unmatched. The CDR3 DNA is TGTGCCAGCAGGCGGGAGAGCTACAATGAGCAGTTCTTC. This gives the protein CASRRESYNEQFF.

The chain couples TRBV29-1 to TRBJ2-5, with D possibly matching TRBD1 (5 bases). Germline V gene data show CDR1 as SQVTM and CDR2 as ANQGSEA. CDR3 length equals 12 residues. V was pared by 4 bases and J by 3 bases, with 9 bases between. The CDR3 bases are TGCAGCGTTGGCCCCAGGGAAGAGACCCAGTACTTC. Protein: CSVGPREETQYF.

The V call is TRBV2, the J call TRBJ1-3; D perhaps matches TRBD1 (6 bases). Germline CDR1 reads SNHLY; CDR2 reads FYNNEI. V was cut by 5 bases and J by 3 bases, with 8 bases left in between. This CDR3 has 13 residues. The CDR3 protein is CASSQDSGNTIYF. CDR3 nucleotide sequence: TGTGCCAGCAGTCAGGACAGTGGAAACACCATATATTTT.

This clone was detected a few times. This chain uses TRBV5-1 with TRBJ2-1; D perhaps matches TRBD2 (5 bases). Deletions cut 0 bases from V and 2 bases from J, with 12 bases between. Germline-derived CDR1 and CDR2 are SGHRS and YFSETQ. The CDR3 consists of 16 residues. The CDR3 DNA is TGCGCCAGCAGCTTGGCCACTAGTTTGGCCTACAATGAGCAGTTCTTC. It specifies CASSLATSLAYNEQFF.

This clone was counted only a few times. This chain joins TRBV6-6 and TRBJ1-1; a weak D match, TRBD1 (5 bases). This CDR3 spans 11 amino acids. The V and J ends lost 6 bases and 6 bases respectively, with 8 bases between them. Germline lookup yields CDR1 MNHNY and CDR2 SVGAGI (reference sequence). The CDR3 sequence: CASSTRAEAFF. In DNA, the CDR3 is TGTGCCAGCAGCACCAGGGCTGAAGCTTTCTTT.

This clone is a singleton in its sample. This chain joins TRBV29-1 and TRBJ2-6; 11 nucleotides align to TRBD1. V lost 7 bases, J lost 4 bases, and 12 bases stayed unmatched. The germline V gene has CDR1 SQVTM and CDR2 ANQGSEA. This CDR3 contains 17 residues. The CDR3 region has the DNA TGCAGCGCGTGGGCTGGACAGGGGGCCGTCGGGGCCAACGTCCTGACTTTC. Translation gives CSAWAGQGAVGANVLTF.

The rearrangement uses TRBV10-3 and TRBJ2-7, with D perhaps TRBD2 (5 bases). Germline V gene data show CDR1 as ENHRY and CDR2 as SYGVKD. This CDR3 comprises 13 residues. V lost 10 bases to trimming and J lost 4 bases, with 17 bases between them. The CDR3 spells CATGVGERYEQYF. CDR3 coding DNA: TGTGCCACCGGGGTCGGTGAGAGATACGAGCAGTACTTC.

The genes are TRBV5-1 and TRBJ1-4; D call uncertain. Deletions cut 3 bases from V and 8 bases from J, with 14 bases between. Germline CDR1 reads SGHRS; CDR2 reads YFSETQ. This CDR3 is built from 14 residues. CDR3 in DNA: TGCGCCAGCAGCTCTGGACGGGCGGGAGAAAAACTGTTTTTT. It translates to CASSSGRAGEKLFF.

This clone has more than one count but fewer than ten. This rearrangement joins TRBV2 to TRBJ2-7; D is perhaps TRBD1 (6 bases). The CDR3 extends over 14 amino acids. Germline V gene lookup returns CDR1 SNHLY and CDR2 FYNNEI. Between the trimmed V and J ends, which lost 5 bases and 2 bases, there was a span of 13 bases. For the CDR3, the DNA is TGTGCCAGCAGTAACCCGGGACAAACCTACGAGCAGTACTTC. It is translated as CASSNPGQTYEQYF.

Concerning this clone: One junction end does not reproduce the germline sequence, and a read error may be involved. The chain uses TRBV6-1 and TRBJ2-3; D might be TRBD1 (6 bases). CDR3 length: 12 amino acids. Germline assignment: CDR1 MNHNS and CDR2 SASEGT. DNA of the CDR3: TGTGCCAGCAGTGAAGCCCCCCACAGGGTGAATTTT. Its translation is CASSEAPHRVNF.

This clone was counted between two and nine times. The chain is built from TRBV20-1 and TRBJ2-5; D might be TRBD1 (6 bases). The V end lost 3 bases, the J end lost 4 bases, and 6 bases lay between the germline ends. Per germline, CDR1 DFQATT and CDR2 SNEGSKA (reference sequence). This CDR3 has 11 residues. CDR3 sequence (DNA): TGCAGTGCTAGGACAGGAGAGACCCAGTACTTC. This sequence encodes CSARTGETQYF.

The V and J genes are TRBV7-2 and TRBJ2-7; TRBD1 matches at 7 bases. This CDR3 is built from 13 residues. With 5 bases clipped from V and 5 bases from J, the junction kept 6 bases outside the gene matches. Per the germline V gene, CDR1 is SGHTA and CDR2 is FQGNSA. CDR3 amino acids: CASSTWTGHEQYF. The CDR3 coding sequence is TGTGCCAGCAGCACTTGGACAGGTCACGAGCAGTACTTC.

V gene TRBV19 combines with J gene TRBJ2-1, with TRBD2 matching over 9 bases. CDR1 is LNHDA, CDR2 SQIVND, per germline (reference sequence). This CDR3 region has 16 residues. Trimming cost V 3 bases and J 7 bases; bases outside gene matches: 10. The CDR3 is CASSIPLAGKGNEQFF. CDR3 in DNA: TGTGCCAGTAGTATTCCTCTAGCGGGGAAGGGGAATGAGCAGTTCTTC. Combining the CDR3 with reference TRBV19 and TRBJ2-1 gives the whole variable domain DGGITQSPKYLFRKEGQNVTLSCEQNLNHDAMYWYRQDPGQGLRLIYYSQIVNDFQKGDIAEGYSVSREKKESFPLTVTSAQKNPTAFYLCASSIPLAGKGNEQFFGPGTRLTVL.

V and J are TRBV2 and TRBJ2-5, with a tentative D call TRBD1 (5 bases). The CDR3 sequence is 16 residues long. V lost 2 bases and J 5 bases, leaving 18 bases between the germline ends. CDR1 is SNHLY and CDR2 is FYNNEI in the germline V gene. CDR3 sequence: CASSENELDRSETQYF. CDR3 coding DNA: TGTGCCAGCAGTGAAAATGAACTCGACAGATCGGAGACCCAGTACTTC.

V usage is TRBV6-5 and J usage is TRBJ2-7; 13 bases are a match to TRBD2. CDR3 length: 13 amino acids. The germline V gene has CDR1 MNHEY and CDR2 SVGAGI. V lost 6 bases, J lost 7 bases, and 3 bases stayed unmatched. In DNA, the CDR3 is TGTGCCAGCAGACAACTAGCGGGAGGGGAGCAGTACTTC. It yields the protein CASRQLAGGEQYF.